Listed below are T cell receptor beta chains from one sample, sequenced in a study of shared clonotypes between healthy human individuals. Sequencing was performed with immunoSEQ multiplex PCR; in TCRdb, only in-frame clones are kept and a portion is missing. Of about 2,500,000 clones in the sample, more than 90% are singletons; the top ten hold roughly 0.13%. The material sequenced was naive CD4+ T cells sorted from blood. These receptors were obtained from a man between 18 and 29 years old in good health. The CDR3 runs from the conserved cysteine through the conserved F or W. A D gene is named only where the DNA matches it firmly. The size field is filled for only some rows; it gives once, few, many or a size class.

J gene: TRBJ2-7
V gene: TRBV30
D gene: TRBD1
clone size: NA
CDR3 DNA: TGTGCCTGGATTCCGACAGGGCCTGGCGAGCAGTACTTC
CDR3 protein: CAWIPTGPGEQYF

J gene: TRBJ2-3
V gene: TRBV9
D gene: TRBD1
clone size: once
CDR3 DNA: TGTGCCAGCAGCCCCAGACAGGGCCCAAGCACAGATACGCAGTATTTT
CDR3 protein: CASSPRQGPSTDTQYF

J gene: TRBJ2-7
V gene: TRBV5-1
D gene: NA
clone size: NA
CDR3 DNA: TGCGCCAGCAGCTTGGTTGTGGGGGTCAGCGAGCAGTACTTC
CDR3 protein: CASSLVVGVSEQYF

J gene: TRBJ2-7
V gene: TRBV6-1
D gene: NA
clone size: once
CDR3 DNA: TGTGCCAGCAGTTTCCGGGACGGACCCTACGAGCAGTACTTC
CDR3 protein: CASSFRDGPYEQYF

J gene: TRBJ2-1
V gene: TRBV7-2
D gene: NA
clone size: NA
CDR3 DNA: TGTGCCAGCAGCCCTTTCTTAGGAAATTTGGGTGAGCAGTTCTTC
CDR3 protein: CASSPFLGNLGEQFF

J gene: TRBJ1-2
V gene: TRBV5-1
D gene: NA
clone size: NA
CDR3 DNA: TGCGCCAGCAGCCGCACCGGGACCGTCGCGTCTGGCTACACCTTC
CDR3 protein: CASSRTGTVASGYTF

J gene: TRBJ2-3
V gene: TRBV5-1
D gene: TRBD2
clone size: NA
CDR3 DNA: TGCGCCACTAAGGGACTAGCGGGCCCTATAGACACAGATACGCAGTATTTT
CDR3 protein: CATKGLAGPIDTDTQYF

J gene: TRBJ2-7
V gene: TRBV4-1
D gene: NA
clone size: NA
CDR3 DNA: TGCGCCAGCAGCCAAGATTTGGCAGGGAGGCCCTACGAGCAGTACTTC
CDR3 protein: CASSQDLAGRPYEQYF

J gene: TRBJ2-5
V gene: TRBV6-5
D gene: NA
clone size: NA
CDR3 DNA: TGTGCCAGCAGTTACTCGGGACTTAAAAAGGGAGAGACCCAGTACTTC
CDR3 protein: CASSYSGLKKGETQYF

J gene: TRBJ1-6
V gene: TRBV10-3
D gene: TRBD1
clone size: NA
CDR3 DNA: TGTGCCATCAGCACAGGGGGCGCTGATAATTCACCCCTCCACTTT
CDR3 protein: CAISTGGADNSPLHF

J gene: TRBJ2-2
V gene: TRBV7-2
D gene: NA
clone size: NA
CDR3 DNA: TGTGCCAGCAGCTCGACTAGATGGTCCGGGGAGCTGTTTTTT
CDR3 protein: CASSSTRWSGELFF

J gene: TRBJ2-6
V gene: TRBV4-2
D gene: NA
clone size: NA
CDR3 DNA: TGTGCCAGCAGCCAAGAGCCCCTAGGGGGGGCCAACGTCCTGACTTTC
CDR3 protein: CASSQEPLGGANVLTF

J gene: TRBJ2-3
V gene: TRBV5-1
D gene: NA
clone size: NA
CDR3 DNA: TGCGCCAGCAGCTTGGCGAGAAGGGGGACAGATACGCAGTATTTT
CDR3 protein: CASSLARRGTDTQYF

J gene: TRBJ2-7
V gene: TRBV6-6
D gene: NA
clone size: NA
CDR3 DNA: TGTGCCAGCAGCCGACTAGGGCGGGACGAGCAGTACTTC
CDR3 protein: CASSRLGRDEQYF

J gene: TRBJ2-5
V gene: TRBV7-2
D gene: NA
clone size: NA
CDR3 DNA: TGTGCCAGCAGCGTAGGAGTTCTTGGGACCCAGTACTTC
CDR3 protein: CASSVGVLGTQYF

J gene: TRBJ2-3
V gene: TRBV20-1
D gene: NA
clone size: NA
CDR3 DNA: TGCAGTGTCCTGGCAGATACGCAGTATTTT
CDR3 protein: CSVLADTQYF

J gene: TRBJ2-7
V gene: TRBV6-1
D gene: TRBD2
clone size: NA
CDR3 DNA: TGTGCCAGCACCCGGGGGGGTAACGAGCAGTACTTC
CDR3 protein: CASTRGGNEQYF

J gene: TRBJ2-5
V gene: TRBV7-2
D gene: NA
clone size: NA
CDR3 DNA: TGTGCCAGCAGCTCTCGGACAGCGGTGGAGACCCAGTACTTC
CDR3 protein: CASSSRTAVETQYF

J gene: TRBJ1-6
V gene: TRBV4-3
D gene: NA
clone size: NA
CDR3 DNA: TGCGCCAGCAGCCAAGAGGGTCTTGGCAATTCACCCCTCCACTTT
CDR3 protein: CASSQEGLGNSPLHF

J gene: TRBJ2-7
V gene: TRBV11-2
D gene: TRBD1
clone size: NA
CDR3 DNA: TGTGCCAGCAGCCAGGACAGGGTGCCCTACGAGCAGTACTTC
CDR3 protein: CASSQDRVPYEQYF

J gene: TRBJ2-2
V gene: TRBV5-4
D gene: TRBD1
clone size: NA
CDR3 DNA: TGTGCCAGCAGCTTGAACAGGGGGATGGACACCGGGGAGCTGTTTTTT
CDR3 protein: CASSLNRGMDTGELFF

J gene: TRBJ1-1
V gene: TRBV10-3
D gene: NA
clone size: NA
CDR3 DNA: TGTGCCACCAACATCGGGGGGGCGGAGAACACTGAAGCTTTCTTT
CDR3 protein: CATNIGGAENTEAFF

J gene: TRBJ1-5
V gene: TRBV19
D gene: NA
clone size: NA
CDR3 DNA: TGTGCCAGTAGGGTCCCCGGGGAGGGTAATCAGCCCCAGCATTTT
CDR3 protein: CASRVPGEGNQPQHF

J gene: TRBJ2-7
V gene: TRBV5-4
D gene: NA
clone size: NA
CDR3 DNA: TGTGCCTCCACGATCGGGGGCTGGTTTAGTGGCTACGAGCAGTACTTC
CDR3 protein: CASTIGGWFSGYEQYF

J gene: TRBJ2-3
V gene: TRBV5-1
D gene: NA
clone size: once
CDR3 DNA: TGCGCCAGCAGCGGAGGCCTCATGTCAAGTAAAGGTATAGATACGCAGTATTTT
CDR3 protein: CASSGGLMSSKGIDTQYF

J gene: TRBJ2-5
V gene: TRBV6-1
D gene: NA
clone size: few
CDR3 DNA: TGTGCCAGCAATTTGGCCGGGACCCAGTACTTC
CDR3 protein: CASNLAGTQYF

J gene: TRBJ2-7
V gene: TRBV18
D gene: NA
clone size: NA
CDR3 DNA: TGTGCCAGCTCACCCACCCCAGGGAACTACGAGCAGTACTTC
CDR3 protein: CASSPTPGNYEQYF

J gene: TRBJ2-2
V gene: TRBV10-2
D gene: TRBD2
clone size: NA
CDR3 DNA: TGCGCCAGCAGTGATTTGGTCGGACAGCAGTTAACTTCACTAGCGGGAGTAAGCACCGGGGAGCTGTTTTTT
CDR3 protein: CASSDLVGQQLTSLAGVSTGELFF

J gene: TRBJ1-2
V gene: TRBV27
D gene: NA
clone size: NA
CDR3 DNA: TGTGCCAGCAGTCGCTCCGGTTCTAACTATGGCTACACCTTC
CDR3 protein: CASSRSGSNYGYTF

J gene: TRBJ2-7
V gene: TRBV4-3
D gene: NA
clone size: NA
CDR3 DNA: TGCGCCAGCAGCCAATACGCAGGTCTCTCCTACGAGCAGTACTTC
CDR3 protein: CASSQYAGLSYEQYF

J gene: TRBJ2-7
V gene: TRBV7-8
D gene: TRBD2
clone size: NA
CDR3 DNA: TGTGCCAGCAGCTTATTCCCCCTTAGCGGGGGAATAACAAGCTCCTACGAGCAGTACTTC
CDR3 protein: CASSLFPLSGGITSSYEQYF

J gene: TRBJ2-2
V gene: TRBV19
D gene: TRBD1
clone size: NA
CDR3 DNA: TGTGCCAGTACCCCTATTGACAGGGACACCGGGGAGCTGTTTTTT
CDR3 protein: CASTPIDRDTGELFF

J gene: TRBJ2-1
V gene: TRBV9
D gene: NA
clone size: once
CDR3 DNA: TGTGCCAGCAGCGTATACGGTGAGCAGTTCTTC
CDR3 protein: CASSVYGEQFF

J gene: TRBJ1-5
V gene: TRBV11-2
D gene: NA
clone size: NA
CDR3 DNA: TGTGCCAGCAGCTTATCCGGGGAGCAGCCCCAGCATTTT
CDR3 protein: CASSLSGEQPQHF

J gene: TRBJ1-4
V gene: TRBV6-1
D gene: NA
clone size: NA
CDR3 DNA: TGTGCCAGCAGTGAGGACGGGACTTCTAATGAAAAACTGTTTTTT
CDR3 protein: CASSEDGTSNEKLFF

J gene: TRBJ2-5
V gene: TRBV12-5
D gene: NA
clone size: NA
CDR3 DNA: TGTGCTAGTGGTTTGGTGGAAGTGGGAGACCAAGAGACCCAGTACTTC
CDR3 protein: CASGLVEVGDQETQYF

J gene: TRBJ2-2
V gene: TRBV5-1
D gene: NA
clone size: NA
CDR3 DNA: TGCGCCAGCAGCTTGGAGCCGGGATATAGCACCGGGGAGCTGTTTTTT
CDR3 protein: CASSLEPGYSTGELFF

J gene: TRBJ1-6
V gene: TRBV4-1
D gene: NA
clone size: few
CDR3 DNA: TGCGCCAGCAGCCAAGAGCAGACGCCGGGGCGCAAGTCACCCCTCCACTTT
CDR3 protein: CASSQEQTPGRKSPLHF

J gene: TRBJ1-5
V gene: TRBV9
D gene: TRBD1
clone size: NA
CDR3 DNA: TGTGCCAGCAGCGTAGAGGGAGGGGGCGATCAGCCCCAGCATTTT
CDR3 protein: CASSVEGGGDQPQHF

J gene: TRBJ2-7
V gene: TRBV6-6
D gene: NA
clone size: NA
CDR3 DNA: TGTGCCAGCATGTACGGGAATAACCTCGCCGAGCAGTACTTC
CDR3 protein: CASMYGNNLAEQYF

J gene: TRBJ2-7
V gene: TRBV7-2
D gene: TRBD2
clone size: NA
CDR3 DNA: TGTGCCAGCAGCCGGGGACTAGTTGGCGAGCAGTACTTC
CDR3 protein: CASSRGLVGEQYF

J gene: TRBJ1-2
V gene: TRBV4-3
D gene: TRBD1
clone size: NA
CDR3 DNA: TGCGCCAGCAGCCAACAGCAGACAGGGAGTTATGGCTACACCTTC
CDR3 protein: CASSQQQTGSYGYTF

J gene: TRBJ2-5
V gene: TRBV30
D gene: TRBD2
clone size: NA
CDR3 DNA: TGTGCCTGTGCTAGCGGTCAAGAGACCCAGTACTTC
CDR3 protein: CACASGQETQYF

J gene: TRBJ2-3
V gene: TRBV11-2
D gene: TRBD1
clone size: NA
CDR3 DNA: TGTGCCAGCAGCAGGGGGCGGGCTAGCACAGATACGCAGTATTTT
CDR3 protein: CASSRGRASTDTQYF

J gene: TRBJ1-3
V gene: TRBV9
D gene: NA
clone size: few
CDR3 DNA: TGTGCCAGCAGCGTGGGAGGGATCCTTGGAAACACCATATATTTT
CDR3 protein: CASSVGGILGNTIYF

J gene: TRBJ1-1
V gene: TRBV30
D gene: NA
clone size: NA
CDR3 DNA: TGTGCCTGGAGTGGTCGCACTGAAGCTTTCTTT
CDR3 protein: CAWSGRTEAFF

J gene: TRBJ2-7
V gene: TRBV11-2
D gene: NA
clone size: NA
CDR3 DNA: TGTGCCAGCAGCTTACTGGGGACGAGTTACTACGAGCAGTACTTC
CDR3 protein: CASSLLGTSYYEQYF

J gene: TRBJ2-6
V gene: TRBV7-7
D gene: NA
clone size: NA
CDR3 DNA: TGTGCTAGCAGCTTAGGACCTGGGGCCAACGTCCTGACTTTC
CDR3 protein: CASSLGPGANVLTF

J gene: TRBJ1-1
V gene: TRBV18
D gene: NA
clone size: NA
CDR3 DNA: TGTGCCAGCTCACCAGACCCGTTGACTGAAGCTTTCTTT
CDR3 protein: CASSPDPLTEAFF